Listed below are T cell receptor beta chains from one sample, sequenced in a study of blood T cell repertoires in COVID-19. Only in-frame clones appear in the TCRdb table, and some are missing; sequencing was by immunoSEQ multiplex PCR. Of some 150,000 clones listed, more than 70% are singletons. Sequences were obtained from PBMCs or T cells enriched from blood (not recorded which). The receptors originated from a woman aged 45-60 years in a cohort exposed to, infected with or recovered from COVID-19 (not recorded which). Each CDR3 is given with its conserved first and last residue. A D gene is named only where the DNA matches it firmly. Size tells how often a clone was seen (once, few, many) or the class of an expanded clone, and some rows leave it out.

NA | few | TRBJ2-1 | TRBV27 | CASSFPSRGRNEQFF | TGTGCCAGCAGTTTCCCATCGCGAGGGAGGAATGAGCAGTTCTTC
TRBD2 | NA | TRBJ2-5 | TRBV6-4 | CASLVAGGLEETQYF | TGTGCCAGCCTGGTAGCGGGAGGACTGGAAGAGACCCAGTACTTC
TRBD1 | once | TRBJ2-3 | TRBV28 | CASSFTTEGATDTQYF | TGTGCCAGCAGTTTTACGACAGAGGGGGCAACAGATACGCAGTATTTT
NA | NA | TRBJ1-5 | TRBV2 | CASSEVQVVMIQPQHF | TGTGCCAGCAGTGAAGTCCAGGTAGTAATGATTCAGCCCCAGCATTTT
NA | NA | TRBJ1-3 | TRBV7-2 | CASSTRVGSGNTIYF | TGTGCCAGCAGCACCAGGGTGGGCTCTGGAAACACCATATATTTT
TRBD1 | NA | TRBJ1-6 | TRBV19 | CASSRQGSTSPLHF | TGTGCCAGTAGCCGACAGGGTTCGACTTCACCCCTCCACTTT
TRBD1 | NA | TRBJ2-3 | TRBV5-1 | CASSAGTGGADTQYF | TGCGCCAGCAGCGCTGGGACAGGCGGCGCAGATACGCAGTATTTT
TRBD2 | NA | TRBJ2-7 | TRBV28 | CASSIFGLAGIPYEQYF | TGTGCCAGCAGTATCTTTGGACTAGCGGGAATCCCCTACGAGCAGTACTTC
NA | few | TRBJ2-7 | TRBV3-1/TRBV3-2 | CASSQGTASYEQYF | TGTGCCAGCAGCCAAGGTACAGCCTCCTACGAGCAGTACTTC
TRBD2 | once | TRBJ2-5 | TRBV27 | CASSLSGGDQETQYF | TGTGCCAGCAGTCTTAGCGGGGGGGATCAAGAGACCCAGTACTTC
TRBD1 | NA | TRBJ1-3 | TRBV28 | CASRSPWTGRTGNTIYF | TGTGCCAGCAGATCGCCCTGGACAGGGCGAACTGGAAACACCATATATTTT
NA | NA | TRBJ1-5 | TRBV28 | CASSTGNQPQHF | TGTGCCAGCAGTACAGGGAATCAGCCCCAGCATTTT
TRBD1 | NA | TRBJ1-4 | TRBV29-1 | CSVSSGQGDLGEKLFF | TGCAGCGTTTCCTCGGGACAGGGAGACCTTGGGGAAAAACTGTTTTTT
TRBD1 | NA | TRBJ2-2 | TRBV25-1 | CASSERTGLAGELFF | TGTGCCAGCAGTGAACGGACAGGGCTGGCCGGGGAGCTGTTTTTT
NA | NA | TRBJ1-2 | TRBV3-1/TRBV3-2 | CASTQGGLYGYTF | TGTGCCAGCACCCAAGGGGGACTCTATGGCTACACCTTC
NA | NA | TRBJ1-1 | TRBV7-9 | CASSFSAEATEAFF | TGTGCCAGCAGCTTTTCCGCCGAGGCCACTGAAGCTTTCTTT
NA | NA | TRBJ2-7 | TRBV7-9 | CASSLVEDSFSYEQYF | TGTGCCAGCAGCTTAGTAGAGGACAGCTTCTCCTACGAGCAGTACTTC
TRBD1 | NA | TRBJ1-1 | TRBV18 | CASSPGQGSTEAFF | TGTGCCAGCTCACCCGGACAGGGAAGCACTGAAGCTTTCTTT
NA | NA | TRBJ2-1 | TRBV3-1/TRBV3-2 | CASSQGARGEQFF | TGTGCCAGCAGCCAAGGGGCCCGGGGTGAGCAGTTCTTC
NA | NA | TRBJ1-3 | TRBV9 | CASSPRGNTIYF | TGTGCCAGCAGCCCCAGGGGAAACACCATATATTTT
TRBD2 | NA | TRBJ2-3 | TRBV2 | CASSGTSVTGTQYF | TGTGCCAGTTCCGGGACTAGCGTAACGGGTACGCAGTATTTT
TRBD2 | NA | TRBJ2-7 | TRBV6-5 | CASSLTSRYEQYF | TGTGCCAGCAGTCTGACTAGCCGGTACGAGCAGTACTTC
NA | NA | TRBJ1-2 | TRBV29-1 | CSVTFTGVEGYTF | TGCAGCGTTACCTTTACGGGGGTGGAAGGCTACACCTTC
NA | once | TRBJ2-7 | TRBV7-2 | CASSVWTSTYEQYF | TGTGCCAGCAGCGTATGGACAAGTACCTACGAGCAGTACTTC
NA | NA | TRBJ2-2 | TRBV25-1 | CASSKRDRGAGGELFF | TGTGCCAGCAGCAAGAGGGATCGGGGGGCAGGCGGGGAGCTGTTTTTT